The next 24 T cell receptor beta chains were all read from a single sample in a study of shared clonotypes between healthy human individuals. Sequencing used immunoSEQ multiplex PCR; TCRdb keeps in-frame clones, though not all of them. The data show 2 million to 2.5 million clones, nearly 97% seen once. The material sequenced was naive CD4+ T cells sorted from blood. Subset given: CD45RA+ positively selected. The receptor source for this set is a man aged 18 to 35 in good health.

In nucleotides, the CDR3 is TGTGCCAGCAGCTTAGTACGGGAAACCTACGAGCAGTACTTC. It specifies CASSLVRETYEQYF. The V and J genes are TRBV7-2 and TRBJ2-7; possibly TRBD2 for D (5 bases). V lost 1 base and J lost 2, with 9 bases in between. CDR3 size: 14 residues. Germline-derived CDR1 and CDR2 are SGHTA and FQGNSA.

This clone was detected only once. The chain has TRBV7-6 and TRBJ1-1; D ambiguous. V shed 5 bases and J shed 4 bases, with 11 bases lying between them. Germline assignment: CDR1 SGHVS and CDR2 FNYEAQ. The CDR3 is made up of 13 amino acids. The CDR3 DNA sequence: TGTGCCAGCAGCCGACTTGCGGCCACTGAAGCTTTCTTT. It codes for CASSRLAATEAFF.

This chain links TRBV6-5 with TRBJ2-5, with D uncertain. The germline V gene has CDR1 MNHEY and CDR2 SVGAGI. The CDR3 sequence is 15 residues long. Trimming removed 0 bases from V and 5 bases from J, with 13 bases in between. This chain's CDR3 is CASSYSYSTRETQYF. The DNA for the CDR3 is TGTGCCAGCAGTTACTCTTACAGTACGAGGGAGACCCAGTACTTC.

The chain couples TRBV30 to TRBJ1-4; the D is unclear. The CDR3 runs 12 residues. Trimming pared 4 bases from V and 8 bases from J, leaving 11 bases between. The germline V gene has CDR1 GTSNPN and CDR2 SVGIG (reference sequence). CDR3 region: CAWNPAAEKLFF. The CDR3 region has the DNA TGTGCCTGGAATCCCGCTGCAGAAAAACTGTTTTTT.

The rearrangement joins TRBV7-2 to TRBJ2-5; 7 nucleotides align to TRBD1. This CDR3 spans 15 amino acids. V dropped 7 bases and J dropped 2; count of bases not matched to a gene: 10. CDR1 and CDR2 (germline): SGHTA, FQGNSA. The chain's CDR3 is CASTPLGGPQETQYF. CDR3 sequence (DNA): TGTGCCAGCACCCCGCTAGGGGGCCCACAAGAGACCCAGTACTTC.

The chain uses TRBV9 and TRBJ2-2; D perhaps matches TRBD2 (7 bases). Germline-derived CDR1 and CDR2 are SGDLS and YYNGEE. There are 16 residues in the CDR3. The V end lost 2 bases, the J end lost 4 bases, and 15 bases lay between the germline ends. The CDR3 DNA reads TGTGCCAGCAGCGTCATCACGGGGGGCCTCACCGGGGAGCTGTTTTTT. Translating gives CASSVITGGLTGELFF. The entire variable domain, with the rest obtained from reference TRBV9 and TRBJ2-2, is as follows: DSGVTQTPKHLITATGQRVTLRCSPRSGDLSVYWYQQSLDQGLQFLIQYYNGEERAKGNILERFSAQQFPDLHSELNLSSLELGDSALYFCASSVITGGLTGELFFGEGSRLTVL.

This CDR3 reads CASSFGGSTHEQYF. As DNA, the CDR3 is TGCGCCAGCAGCTTCGGAGGATCCACCCACGAGCAGTACTTC. V gene TRBV5-1 combines with J gene TRBJ2-7; perhaps TRBD2 as D (5 bases). Germline V gives CDR1 SGHRS, CDR2 YFSETQ. V was pared by 2 bases and J by 5 bases, with 14 bases between. The CDR3 is 14 amino acids. Based on the CDR3 plus reference TRBV5-1 and TRBJ2-7, the full variable domain is KAGVTQTPRYLIKTRGQQVTLSCSPISGHRSVSWYQQTPGQGLQFLFEYFSETQRNKGNFPGRFSGRQFSNSRSEMNVSTLELGDSALYLCASSFGGSTHEQYFGPGTRLTVT.

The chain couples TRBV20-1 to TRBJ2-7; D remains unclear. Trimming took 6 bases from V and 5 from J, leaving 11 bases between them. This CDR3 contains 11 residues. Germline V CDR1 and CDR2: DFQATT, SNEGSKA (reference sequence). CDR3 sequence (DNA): TGCAGTGCCACTGATTACCACGAGCAGTACTTC. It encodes CSATDYHEQYF.

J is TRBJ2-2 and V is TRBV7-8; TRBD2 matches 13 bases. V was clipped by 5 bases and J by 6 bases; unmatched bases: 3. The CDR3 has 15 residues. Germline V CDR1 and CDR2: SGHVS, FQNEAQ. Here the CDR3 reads CASSITSGGAGELFF. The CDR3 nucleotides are TGTGCCAGCAGCATCACTAGCGGGGGGGCCGGGGAGCTGTTTTTT.

The CDR3 loop reads CASTSDRAKNIQYF. In nucleotides, the CDR3 is TGTGCCAGTACCTCGGACAGAGCCAAAAACATTCAGTACTTC. The chain uses TRBV19 and TRBJ2-4, with D maybe TRBD1 (6 bases). Germline CDR1 is LNHDA and CDR2 is SQIVND (reference sequence). V lost 7 bases and J 0 bases, leaving 10 bases between the germline ends. The CDR3 consists of 14 residues.

CDR3: CASSRTSGGGNEQYF. CDR3 coding DNA: TGTGCCAGCAGTCGGACTAGCGGGGGCGGGAACGAGCAGTACTTC. The chain links TRBV28 to TRBJ2-7, with 13 bases that match TRBD2. CDR1 MDHEN and CDR2 SYDVKM come from the germline V gene. This CDR3 comprises 15 residues. Trimming removed 5 bases from V and 5 bases from J; junction bases left unmatched: 6.

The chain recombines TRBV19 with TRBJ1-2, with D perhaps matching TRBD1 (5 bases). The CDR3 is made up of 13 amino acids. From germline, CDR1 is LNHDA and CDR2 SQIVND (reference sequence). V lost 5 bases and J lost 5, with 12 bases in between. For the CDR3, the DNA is TGTGCCAGTAGTTCCCGGGACCTTTATGGCTACACCTTC. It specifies CASSSRDLYGYTF.

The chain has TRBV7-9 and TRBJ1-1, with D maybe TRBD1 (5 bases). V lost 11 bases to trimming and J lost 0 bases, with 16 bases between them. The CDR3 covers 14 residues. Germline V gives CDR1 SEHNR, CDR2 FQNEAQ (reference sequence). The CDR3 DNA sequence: TGTGCCGGGGGGACCTCTAGCATGAACACTGAAGCTTTCTTT. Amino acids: CAGGTSSMNTEAFF.

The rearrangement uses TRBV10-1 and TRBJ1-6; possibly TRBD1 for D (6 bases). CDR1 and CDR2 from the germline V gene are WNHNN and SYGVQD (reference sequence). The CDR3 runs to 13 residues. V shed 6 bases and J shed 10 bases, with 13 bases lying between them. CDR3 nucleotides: TGCGCCAGCAGGGATACAGGGAGCTCACCCCTCCACTTT. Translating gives CASRDTGSSPLHF.

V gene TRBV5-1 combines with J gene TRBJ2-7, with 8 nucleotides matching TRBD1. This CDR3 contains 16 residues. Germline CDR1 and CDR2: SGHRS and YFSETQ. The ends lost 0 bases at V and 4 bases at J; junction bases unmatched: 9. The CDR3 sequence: CASSLGGAGGQYEQYF. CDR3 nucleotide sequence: TGCGCCAGCAGCTTGGGTGGGGCAGGGGGCCAATACGAGCAGTACTTC.

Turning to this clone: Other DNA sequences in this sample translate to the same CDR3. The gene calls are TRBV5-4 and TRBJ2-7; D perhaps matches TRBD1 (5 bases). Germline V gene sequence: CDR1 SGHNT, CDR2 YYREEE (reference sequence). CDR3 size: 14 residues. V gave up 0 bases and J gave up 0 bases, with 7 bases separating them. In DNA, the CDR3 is TGTGCCAGCAGCTTGGACAGGTACTCCTACGAGCAGTACTTC. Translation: CASSLDRYSYEQYF.

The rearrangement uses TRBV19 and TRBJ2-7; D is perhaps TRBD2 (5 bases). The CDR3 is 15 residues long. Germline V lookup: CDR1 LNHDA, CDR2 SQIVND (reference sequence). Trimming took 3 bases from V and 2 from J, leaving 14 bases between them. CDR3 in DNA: TGTGCCAGTAGTATCCCAGCGGCGCCCGCCTACGAGCAGTACTTC. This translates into CASSIPAAPAYEQYF.

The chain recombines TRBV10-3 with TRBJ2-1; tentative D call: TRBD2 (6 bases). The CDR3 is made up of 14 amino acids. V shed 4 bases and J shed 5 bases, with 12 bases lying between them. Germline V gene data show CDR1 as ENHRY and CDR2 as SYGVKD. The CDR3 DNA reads TGTGCCATCAGTGGTCGACTAGAGAACAATGAGCAGTTCTTC. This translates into CAISGRLENNEQFF.

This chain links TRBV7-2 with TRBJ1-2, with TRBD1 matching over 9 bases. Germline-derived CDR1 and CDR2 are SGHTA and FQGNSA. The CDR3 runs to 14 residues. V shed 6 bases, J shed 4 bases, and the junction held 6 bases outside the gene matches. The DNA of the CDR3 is TGTGCCAGCAGACAGGGGGCGCTGGGCTATGGCTACACCTTC. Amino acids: CASRQGALGYGYTF.

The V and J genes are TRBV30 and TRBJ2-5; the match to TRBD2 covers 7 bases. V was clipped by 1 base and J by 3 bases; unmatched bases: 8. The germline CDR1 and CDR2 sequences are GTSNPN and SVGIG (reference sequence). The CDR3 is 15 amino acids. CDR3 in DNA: TGTGCCTGGAGTGCTTCTGCGGGAGTGAAAGAGACCCAGTACTTC. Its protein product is CAWSASAGVKETQYF.

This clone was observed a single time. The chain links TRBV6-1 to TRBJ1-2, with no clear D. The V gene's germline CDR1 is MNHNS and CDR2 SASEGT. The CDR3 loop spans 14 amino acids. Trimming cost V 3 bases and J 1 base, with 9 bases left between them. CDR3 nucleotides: TGTGCCAGCAGTGAGGTCAGGATTAACTATGGCTACACCTTC. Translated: CASSEVRINYGYTF.

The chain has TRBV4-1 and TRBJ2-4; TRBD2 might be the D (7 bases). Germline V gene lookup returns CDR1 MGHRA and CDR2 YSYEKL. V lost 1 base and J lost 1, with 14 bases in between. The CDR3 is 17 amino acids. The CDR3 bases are TGCGCCAGCAGCCAAGCTGGGGGGGGGCTGGCCAAAAACATTCAGTACTTC. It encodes CASSQAGGGLAKNIQYF.

The CDR3 region is CAWSPGHSNYGYTF. The CDR3 nucleotides read TGTGCCTGGAGTCCGGGACATTCAAACTATGGCTACACCTTC. The V and J genes are TRBV30 and TRBJ1-2; possible D gene TRBD1, 6 bases. The CDR3 covers 14 residues. Germline values: CDR1 GTSNPN, CDR2 SVGIG (reference sequence). V lost 2 bases and J lost 2, with 12 bases in between.

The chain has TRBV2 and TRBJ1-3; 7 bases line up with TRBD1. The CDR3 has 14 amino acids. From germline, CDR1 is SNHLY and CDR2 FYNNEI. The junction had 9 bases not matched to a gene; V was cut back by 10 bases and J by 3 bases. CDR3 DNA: TGTGCCACCGTAACAGGGGCTGATGGAAACACCATATATTTT. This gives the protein CATVTGADGNTIYF. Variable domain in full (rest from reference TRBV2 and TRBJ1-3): EPEVTQTPSHQVTQMGQEVILRCVPISNHLYFYWYRQILGQKVEFLVSFYNNEISEKSEIFDDQFSVERPDGSNFTLKIRSTKLEDSAMYFCATVTGADGNTIYFGEGSWLTVV.